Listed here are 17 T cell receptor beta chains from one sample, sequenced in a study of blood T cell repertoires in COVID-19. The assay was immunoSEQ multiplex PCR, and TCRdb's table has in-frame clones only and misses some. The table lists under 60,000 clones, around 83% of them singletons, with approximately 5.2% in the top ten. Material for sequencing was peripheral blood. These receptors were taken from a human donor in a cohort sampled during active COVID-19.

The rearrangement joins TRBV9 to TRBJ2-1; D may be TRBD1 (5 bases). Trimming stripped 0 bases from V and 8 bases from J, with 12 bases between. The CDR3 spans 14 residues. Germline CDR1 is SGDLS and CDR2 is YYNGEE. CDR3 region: CASSVATGWDEQFF. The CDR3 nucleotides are TGTGCCAGCAGCGTAGCTACAGGTTGGGATGAGCAGTTCTTC. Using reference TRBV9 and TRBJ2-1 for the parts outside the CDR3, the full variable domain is DSGVTQTPKHLITATGQRVTLRCSPRSGDLSVYWYQQSLDQGLQFLIQYYNGEERAKGNILERFSAQQFPDLHSELNLSSLELGDSALYFCASSVATGWDEQFFGPGTRLTVL.

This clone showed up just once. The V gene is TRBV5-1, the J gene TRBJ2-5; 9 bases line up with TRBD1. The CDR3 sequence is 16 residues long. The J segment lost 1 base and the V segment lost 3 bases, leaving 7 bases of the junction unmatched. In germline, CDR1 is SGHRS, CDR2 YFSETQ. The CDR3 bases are TGCGCCAGCAGCTCTACAGGGGGCTCAGTCCAAGAGACCCAGTACTTC. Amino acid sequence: CASSSTGGSVQETQYF.

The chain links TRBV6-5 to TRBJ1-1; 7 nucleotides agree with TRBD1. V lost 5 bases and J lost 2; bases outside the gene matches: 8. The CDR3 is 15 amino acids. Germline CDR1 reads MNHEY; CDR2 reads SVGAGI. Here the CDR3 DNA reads TGTGCCAGCAGTAACCCCAGGGGGATCAACACTGAAGCTTTCTTT. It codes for CASSNPRGINTEAFF.

The CDR3: CASSRDTAYEQYF. CDR3 DNA sequence: TGTGCCAGCTCCCGGGACACGGCCTACGAGCAGTACTTC. The chain recombines TRBV18 with TRBJ2-7, with a tentative D call TRBD1 (6 bases). CDR1 and CDR2 (germline): KGHSH, LQKENI. This CDR3 has 13 amino acids. Trimming removed 6 bases at V and 2 bases at J, with 11 bases between.

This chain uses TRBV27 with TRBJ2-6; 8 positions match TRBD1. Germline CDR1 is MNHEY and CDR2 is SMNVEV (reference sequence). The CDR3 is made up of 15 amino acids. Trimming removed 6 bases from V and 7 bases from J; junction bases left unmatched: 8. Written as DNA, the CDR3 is TGTGCCAGCAGCACACAGGGGGTGATAGCCAACGTCCTGACTTTC. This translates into CASSTQGVIANVLTF.

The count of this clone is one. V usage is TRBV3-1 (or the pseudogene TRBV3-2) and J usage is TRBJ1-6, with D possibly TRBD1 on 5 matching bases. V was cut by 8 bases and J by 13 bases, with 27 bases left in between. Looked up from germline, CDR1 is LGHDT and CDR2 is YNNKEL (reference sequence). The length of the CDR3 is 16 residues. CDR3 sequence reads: CASSQDLGVPAFPLHF. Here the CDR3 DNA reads TGTGCCAGCTCCCAAGACCTAGGGGTCCCTGCTTTCCCCCTCCACTTT.

CDR3 region: CASSLEGPTGQYF. The CDR3 nucleotides are TGTGCCAGCAGTCTGGAGGGGCCTACGGGGCAGTACTTC. V is TRBV7-9 and J is TRBJ2-7, with TRBD2 as a possible D gene (6 bases). The CDR3 contains 13 residues. The V gene's germline CDR1 is SEHNR and CDR2 FQNEAQ (reference sequence). Trimming pared 6 bases from V and 9 bases from J, leaving 18 bases between. Supplemented by reference TRBV7-9 and TRBJ2-7, the full variable domain reads DTGVSQNPRHKITKRGQNVTFRCDPISEHNRLYWYRQTLGQGPEFLTYFQNEAQLEKSRLLSDRFSAERPKGSFSTLEIQRTEQGDSAMYLCASSLEGPTGQYFGPGTRLTVT.

CDR3 bases: TGTGCCAGCAGCTTTACAGCGAACACTGAAGCTTTCTTT. Translating it yields CASSFTANTEAFF. The rearrangement joins TRBV13 to TRBJ1-1; D call uncertain. Trimming took off 3 bases at V and 1 base at J, with 6 bases between the two ends. CDR1 and CDR2 from the germline V gene are PRHDT and FYEKMQ (reference sequence). The CDR3 extends over 13 amino acids.

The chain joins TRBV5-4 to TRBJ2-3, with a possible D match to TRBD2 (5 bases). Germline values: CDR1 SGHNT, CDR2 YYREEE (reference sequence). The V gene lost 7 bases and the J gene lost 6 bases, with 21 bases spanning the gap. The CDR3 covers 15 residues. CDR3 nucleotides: TGTGCCAGCTTACCCCGGGGTTCCGGTATGGATACGCAGTATTTT. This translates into CASLPRGSGMDTQYF.

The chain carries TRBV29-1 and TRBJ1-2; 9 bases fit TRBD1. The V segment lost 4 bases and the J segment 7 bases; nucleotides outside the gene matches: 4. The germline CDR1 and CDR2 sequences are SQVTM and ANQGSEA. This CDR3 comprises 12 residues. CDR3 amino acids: CSVVGQGSGYTF. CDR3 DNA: TGCAGCGTTGTGGGACAGGGAAGTGGCTACACCTTC.

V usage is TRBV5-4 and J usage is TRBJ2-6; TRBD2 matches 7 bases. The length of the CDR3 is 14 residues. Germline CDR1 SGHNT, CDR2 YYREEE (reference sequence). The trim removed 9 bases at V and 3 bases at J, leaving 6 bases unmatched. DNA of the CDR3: TGTGCCACCCTAGCGGCTGTTGGGGCCAACGTCCTGACTTTC. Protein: CATLAAVGANVLTF.

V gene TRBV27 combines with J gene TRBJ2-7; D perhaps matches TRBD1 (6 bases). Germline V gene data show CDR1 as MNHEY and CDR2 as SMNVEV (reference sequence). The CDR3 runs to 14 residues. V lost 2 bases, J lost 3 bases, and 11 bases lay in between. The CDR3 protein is CASSLLGQNYEQYF. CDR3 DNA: TGTGCCAGCAGTTTACTTGGACAGAACTACGAGCAGTACTTC.

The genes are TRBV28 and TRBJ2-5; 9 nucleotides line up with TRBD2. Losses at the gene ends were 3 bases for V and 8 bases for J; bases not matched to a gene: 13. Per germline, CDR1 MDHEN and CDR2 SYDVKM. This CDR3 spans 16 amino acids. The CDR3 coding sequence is TGTGCCAGCAGTTTGGGTAGCGGGGGCCCCAGGGGAACCCAGTACTTC. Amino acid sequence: CASSLGSGGPRGTQYF.

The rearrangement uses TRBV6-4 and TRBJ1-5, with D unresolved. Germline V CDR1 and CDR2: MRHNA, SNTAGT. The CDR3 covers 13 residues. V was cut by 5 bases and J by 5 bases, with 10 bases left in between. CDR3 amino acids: CASSREFDQPQHF. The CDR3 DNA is TGTGCCAGCAGTAGGGAGTTCGATCAGCCCCAGCATTTT.

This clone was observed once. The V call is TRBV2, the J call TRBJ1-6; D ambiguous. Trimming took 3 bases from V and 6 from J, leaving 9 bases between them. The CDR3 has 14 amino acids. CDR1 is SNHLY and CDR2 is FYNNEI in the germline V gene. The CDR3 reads CASSDHSFNSPLHF. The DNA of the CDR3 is TGTGCCAGCAGTGATCACAGTTTTAATTCACCCCTCCACTTT.

CDR3 nucleotide sequence: TGTGCCAGCTCACCTCCACTACTAGCCAAAAACATTCAGTACTTC. Its translation: CASSPPLLAKNIQYF. The J gene is TRBJ2-4, the V gene TRBV18; D remains ambiguous. Germline CDR1 is KGHSH and CDR2 is LQKENI. Trimming removed 3 bases at V and 0 bases at J, with 9 bases between. CDR3 length: 15 amino acids. The variable domain in full, completed from reference TRBV18 and TRBJ2-4, reads NAGVMQNPRHLVRRRGQEARLRCSPMKGHSHVYWYRQLPEEGLKFMVYLQKENIIDESGMPKERFSAEFPKEGPSILRIQQVVRGDSAAYFCASSPPLLAKNIQYFGAGTRLSVL.

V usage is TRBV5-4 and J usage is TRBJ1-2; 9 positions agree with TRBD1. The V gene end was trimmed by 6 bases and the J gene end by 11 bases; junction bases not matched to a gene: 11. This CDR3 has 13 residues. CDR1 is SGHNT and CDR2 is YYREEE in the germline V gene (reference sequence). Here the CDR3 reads CASKTPRDREYTF. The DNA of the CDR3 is TGTGCCAGCAAGACACCCCGGGACAGGGAGTACACCTTC. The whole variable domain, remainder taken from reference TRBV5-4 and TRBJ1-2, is ETGVTQSPTHLIKTRGQQVTLRCSSQSGHNTVSWYQQALGQGPQFIFQYYREEENGRGNFPPRFSGLQFPNYSSELNVNALELDDSALYLCASKTPRDREYTFGSGTRLTVV.